This T cell receptor beta chain appears in the sequencing data of a study of monozygotic twins with inflammatory bowel disease. This CDR3 is built from 15 residues. Germline V gives CDR1 MGHDK, CDR2 SYGVNS. Total RNA input per TCR library was 3500 ng. Reprocessing the 5' RACE reads, TCRdb reports a single entry for every CDR3 protein and omits DNA. The sample has 200,000 to 250,000 distinct CDR3 sequences. This chain connects TRBV25-1 to TRBJ2-1; TCRdb proposes TRBD2, but this gene call is untestable without DNA. Sequencing used blood. This clonotype originated in a human donor with ulcerative colitis or Crohn's disease, or a healthy co-twin of an affected twin (not recorded which). CDR3 loop: CASSELSGRYNEQFF.